These 23 T cell receptor beta chains share one sample of origin, sequenced in a study of blood T cell repertoires in COVID-19. The protocol was immunoSEQ multiplex PCR, while the TCRdb copy is restricted to in-frame clones and leaves out a portion. The sample records 230,000 or so clones, 85% to 90% being singletons. The sequenced sample consisted of peripheral blood. These receptors originate from an older woman with COVID-19, enrolled during active disease.

V gene TRBV6-5 combines with J gene TRBJ1-3, with TRBD1 identical over 7 bases. CDR1 MNHEY and CDR2 SVGAGI come from the germline V gene. The CDR3 runs 15 residues. J lost 2 bases, V lost 6 bases, and 7 bases had no gene match. In DNA form, the CDR3 reads TGTGCCAGCAGCTCAGGAAGGGGGCCTGGAAACACCATATATTTT. The encoded protein is CASSSGRGPGNTIYF.

The CDR3 reads CAISASGGEQPQHF. The CDR3, as DNA: TGTGCCATCAGTGCGTCAGGGGGCGAACAGCCCCAGCATTTT. V usage is TRBV10-3 and J usage is TRBJ1-5; 8 bases align to TRBD1. CDR1 is ENHRY, CDR2 SYGVKD, per germline. With 4 bases clipped from V and 7 bases from J, the junction kept 6 bases outside the gene matches. This CDR3 region has 14 residues.

This clone was found a few times. V usage is TRBV5-6 and J usage is TRBJ1-2; TRBD1 aligns across 7 bases. V trimming: 4 bases; J trimming: 4 bases; junction bases outside the gene matches: 10. The CDR3 runs to 15 residues. The germline CDR1 and CDR2 sequences are SGHDT and YYEEEE. CDR3 protein: CASSPDRTVAYGYTF. The CDR3 region has the DNA TGTGCCAGCAGCCCGGACAGGACTGTCGCCTATGGCTACACCTTC.

This clone has just a few counts. The gene calls are TRBV5-8 and TRBJ1-2, with D perhaps TRBD1 (6 bases). CDR3 length: 16 residues. Germline V gives CDR1 SGHTS, CDR2 YDEGEE. V was shortened by 2 bases and J by 5 bases, with 19 bases between the two germline ends. CDR3 sequence (DNA): TGTGCCAGCAGCTTTGGACAGTCCAGAAACCTATATGGCTACACCTTC. Protein sequence: CASSFGQSRNLYGYTF.

This rearrangement joins TRBV3-1 (or the pseudogene TRBV3-2) to TRBJ1-4; 11 bases match TRBD1. Germline trimming cut 3 bases from V and 5 bases from J; bases unmatched to any gene: 2. The CDR3 runs to 15 residues. The V gene's germline CDR1 is LGHDT and CDR2 YNNKEL (reference sequence). The CDR3 region is CASSHGQGANEKLFF. The CDR3 bases are TGTGCCAGCAGCCACGGACAGGGGGCGAATGAAAAACTGTTTTTT.

The chain has TRBV7-2 and TRBJ2-7; 8 nucleotides match TRBD2. The CDR3 covers 18 residues. Germline values: CDR1 SGHTA, CDR2 FQGNSA. After removal of 2 bases from V and 2 bases from J, the junction contained 14 bases not matched to a gene. The CDR3: CASSLSPNLAGPTYEQYF. The CDR3, as DNA: TGTGCCAGCAGCTTAAGCCCCAACCTAGCGGGCCCAACCTACGAGCAGTACTTC.

The chain carries TRBV19 and TRBJ1-5; D remains unclear. Trimming left V 9 bases short and J 5 bases short, with 14 bases between. The CDR3 extends over 13 amino acids. The germline V gene has CDR1 LNHDA and CDR2 SQIVND (reference sequence). The CDR3 sequence: CASQFGGDQPQHF. In DNA, the CDR3 is TGTGCCAGCCAGTTCGGCGGAGATCAGCCCCAGCATTTT.

V gene TRBV2 combines with J gene TRBJ2-1; the match to TRBD1 covers 7 bases. This CDR3 contains 14 residues. J was trimmed by 7 bases and V by 6 bases; bases with no gene match: 9. CDR1 and CDR2 (germline): SNHLY, FYNNEI. The CDR3 reads CASRAGTEGNEQFF. The CDR3 nucleotides are TGTGCCAGCAGAGCCGGGACAGAGGGAAATGAGCAGTTCTTC.

This rearrangement joins TRBV7-8 to TRBJ1-2; a possible D gene is TRBD1 (6 bases). V lost 2 bases to trimming and J lost 3 bases, with 13 bases between them. This CDR3 is 15 amino acids long. The germline CDR1 and CDR2 sequences are SGHVS and FQNEAQ. CDR3 nucleotides: TGTGCCAGCAGCTTATTTGGGGCAGGGGACTATGGCTACACCTTC. It yields the protein CASSLFGAGDYGYTF.

The chain uses TRBV3-1 (or the pseudogene TRBV3-2) and TRBJ1-1; possibly TRBD1 for D (6 bases). V was cut by 4 bases and J by 1 base, with 10 bases left in between. The germline V gene has CDR1 LGHDT and CDR2 YNNKEL (reference sequence). This CDR3 comprises 14 residues. CDR3 loop: CASSLQQGNTEAFF. CDR3 in DNA: TGTGCCAGCAGCCTGCAACAGGGGAACACTGAAGCTTTCTTT.

This chain connects TRBV5-8 to TRBJ1-2; D gene ambiguous. Per germline, CDR1 SGHTS and CDR2 YDEGEE. This CDR3 comprises 15 residues. Trimming removed 3 bases at V and 4 bases at J, with 16 bases between. The CDR3 region is CASSSGRAEIYGYTF. The CDR3 bases are TGTGCCAGCAGCTCCGGGCGGGCAGAGATCTATGGCTACACCTTC.

The chain links TRBV9 to TRBJ2-3; the D gene is possibly TRBD1 (5 bases). Germline V lookup: CDR1 SGDLS, CDR2 YYNGEE. This CDR3 has 13 amino acids. Trimming removed 6 bases at V and 2 bases at J, with 10 bases between. CDR3 loop: CASNRQPTDTQYF. CDR3 nucleotides: TGTGCCAGCAACAGGCAACCCACAGATACGCAGTATTTT.

The CDR3 is CATSEFKPQHF. CDR3 DNA sequence: TGTGCCACCAGTGAGTTTAAGCCCCAGCATTTT. The chain uses TRBV24-1 and TRBJ1-5; D remains ambiguous. Germline lookup yields CDR1 KGHDR and CDR2 SFDVKD. With 4 bases removed from V and 8 bases from J, the gap between germline ends came to 5 bases. The CDR3 totals 11 residues.

Concerning this clone itself: The conserved phenylalanine or tryptophan is not found at the CDR3 terminus, so this likely reflects a read error. This chain connects TRBV19 to TRBJ1-6; TRBD1 is a possible D gene (5 bases). Trimming cost V 3 bases and J 14 bases, with 8 bases left between them. The CDR3 has 11 amino acids. Germline CDR1 is LNHDA and CDR2 is SQIVND (reference sequence). CDR3 in DNA: TGTGCCAGTAGTATGGGGGGGACCCTCCACCTT. Its translation: CASSMGGTLHL.

The chain combines TRBV5-5 with TRBJ1-4; D unclear. The CDR3 runs to 14 residues. Deletions cut 0 bases from V and 7 bases from J, with 10 bases between. The V gene's germline CDR1 is SGHKS and CDR2 YYEKEE (reference sequence). This CDR3 is CASSLGGTLEKLFF. CDR3 coding DNA: TGTGCCAGCAGCTTGGGAGGAACGCTTGAAAAACTGTTTTTT.

V gene TRBV11-2 combines with J gene TRBJ2-3, with 12 bases lining up with TRBD2. The germline CDR1 and CDR2 sequences are SGHAT and FQNNGV. Losses at the gene ends were 5 bases for V and 2 bases for J; bases not matched to a gene: 5. CDR3 length: 16 residues. The CDR3 loop is CASSPRTSGVTDTQYF. The CDR3 nucleotides are TGTGCCAGCAGCCCAAGGACTAGCGGGGTCACAGATACGCAGTATTTT.

This rearrangement joins TRBV18 to TRBJ1-3; the match to TRBD1 covers 8 bases. The CDR3 extends over 16 amino acids. The germline V gene has CDR1 KGHSH and CDR2 LQKENI. V trimming: 5 bases; J trimming: 4 bases; junction bases outside the gene matches: 10. Here the CDR3 reads CASSTRQGPGGNTIYF. DNA for the CDR3: TGTGCCAGCTCAACAAGACAGGGGCCGGGAGGAAACACCATATATTTT.

The V call is TRBV27, the J call TRBJ1-6, with a weak D call TRBD1 (5 bases). There are 19 residues in the CDR3. V was cut by 4 bases and J by 0 bases, with 19 bases left in between. From germline, CDR1 is MNHEY and CDR2 SMNVEV (reference sequence). CDR3 DNA: TGTGCCAGCAGTTCCCGCCGGAGGGGACCCAGCTCCTATAATTCACCCCTCCACTTT. Residues: CASSSRRRGPSSYNSPLHF.

V gene TRBV5-1 combines with J gene TRBJ1-2; 12 positions agree with TRBD1. V lost 3 bases, J lost 7 bases, and 4 bases stayed unmatched. The CDR3 has 14 amino acids. Per the germline V gene, CDR1 is SGHRS and CDR2 is YFSETQ. The CDR3 sequence: CASSSGTGGTGYTF. The CDR3 DNA sequence: TGCGCCAGCAGCTCCGGGACAGGGGGCACTGGCTACACCTTC. Using reference TRBV5-1 and TRBJ1-2 for the parts outside the CDR3, the full variable domain is KAGVTQTPRYLIKTRGQQVTLSCSPISGHRSVSWYQQTPGQGLQFLFEYFSETQRNKGNFPGRFSGRQFSNSRSEMNVSTLELGDSALYLCASSSGTGGTGYTFGSGTRLTVV.

This chain links TRBV9 with TRBJ2-1, with D possibly matching TRBD1 (5 bases). Trimming removed 0 bases at V and 1 base at J, with 8 bases between. The V gene's germline CDR1 is SGDLS and CDR2 YYNGEE. The CDR3 is made up of 15 amino acids. The CDR3 region is CASSVVAGSYNEQFF. CDR3 nucleotides: TGTGCCAGCAGCGTAGTGGCAGGGTCCTACAATGAGCAGTTCTTC. The full variable domain, completed using reference TRBV9 and TRBJ2-1, is DSGVTQTPKHLITATGQRVTLRCSPRSGDLSVYWYQQSLDQGLQFLIQYYNGEERAKGNILERFSAQQFPDLHSELNLSSLELGDSALYFCASSVVAGSYNEQFFGPGTRLTVL.

The V gene is TRBV9, the J gene TRBJ2-2; 7 positions match TRBD2. The germline V gene encodes CDR1 SGDLS and CDR2 YYNGEE. This CDR3 has 15 residues. The V gene end was trimmed by 4 bases and the J gene end by 4 bases; junction bases not matched to a gene: 7. The CDR3 loop reads CASSLSGEGTGELFF. The CDR3 region has the DNA TGTGCCAGCAGCTTAAGCGGGGAGGGCACCGGGGAGCTGTTTTTT. Looking up the rest from reference TRBV9 and TRBJ2-2 gives the full variable domain: DSGVTQTPKHLITATGQRVTLRCSPRSGDLSVYWYQQSLDQGLQFLIQYYNGEERAKGNILERFSAQQFPDLHSELNLSSLELGDSALYFCASSLSGEGTGELFFGEGSRLTVL.

The V call is TRBV7-2, the J call TRBJ1-1; perhaps TRBD1 as D (5 bases). Germline V gene sequence: CDR1 SGHTA, CDR2 FQGNSA. V was clipped by 4 bases and J by 4 bases, with 10 bases between them. This CDR3 region has 13 residues. CDR3 amino acids: CASSWGGSTEAFF. For the CDR3, the DNA is TGTGCCAGCAGCTGGGGGGGGAGCACTGAAGCTTTCTTT.

The V and J genes are TRBV6-4 and TRBJ2-2; 8 bases fit TRBD1. V was pared by 4 bases and J by 4 bases, with 8 bases of the junction left unmatched. Germline assignment: CDR1 MRHNA and CDR2 SNTAGT. CDR3 length: 16 residues. The chain's CDR3 is CASSGQGATSTGELFF. DNA of the CDR3: TGTGCCAGCAGTGGTCAGGGGGCGACTTCCACCGGGGAGCTGTTTTTT.